A single sample gave rise to the 28 T cell receptor beta chains below, sequenced in a study of blood T cells in healthy people across ages. Next came a second PCR, run for 7 to 11 cycles, which used a sample-barcoded 5' primer along with a J-beta primer mix. Using its own MiXCR run on the 5' RACE reads, TCRdb lists one record per CDR3 protein. The sample holds over 600,000 distinct CDR3 sequences, around 50% seen once. Sequenced input: blood. These TCRs come from an elderly man in good health.

This clonotype occurred many times. The chain couples TRBV4-3 to TRBJ2-3, with D tentatively TRBD1 (6 bases). The CDR3 has 15 amino acids. CDR1 is LGHNA and CDR2 is YSLEER in the germline V gene. V lost 8 bases to trimming and J lost 0 bases, with 15 bases between them. The CDR3 loop reads CASAPGTTSTDTQYF. CDR3 DNA: TGCGCCAGCGCCCCCGGGACAACTAGCACAGATACGCAGTATTTT.

The chain couples TRBV11-2 to TRBJ2-1; the D gene is possibly TRBD2 (6 bases). CDR3 length: 14 amino acids. V was shortened by 5 bases and J by 5 bases, with 13 bases between the two germline ends. The germline V gene has CDR1 SGHAT and CDR2 FQNNGV. CDR3 in amino acids: CASSVTGSHNEQFF. The CDR3 DNA sequence: TGTGCCAGCAGCGTAACCGGGAGTCACAATGAGCAGTTCTTC.

This clonotype was recorded a few times. This rearrangement joins TRBV2 to TRBJ2-1; D might be TRBD2 (6 bases). This CDR3 comprises 13 residues. V was cut by 8 bases and J by 4 bases, with 12 bases left in between. Germline-derived CDR1 and CDR2 are SNHLY and FYNNEI. As DNA, the CDR3 is TGTGCCAGCCGCGGGGACCTTTACAATGAGCAGTTCTTC. Protein product: CASRGDLYNEQFF.

The rearrangement uses TRBV2 and TRBJ2-4, with D tentatively TRBD2 (5 bases). The J call could be wrong; TRBJ2-7 is a better fit for the DNA end. Germline V lookup: CDR1 SNHLY, CDR2 FYNNEI. The CDR3 runs to 14 residues. The CDR3 DNA reads as TGTGCCAGCTCGCCGCTGCTCTCGGGATACGAGCAGTACTTC. It translates to CASSPLLSGYEQYF.

This clonotype has only a few counts. One base away lies a much larger clone, so this may be a sequencing read error. The rearrangement links TRBV7-2 to TRBJ1-1, with unresolved D. The germline CDR1 and CDR2 sequences are SGHTA and FQGNSA. V shed 5 bases and J shed 3 bases, with 13 bases lying between them. CDR3 size: 14 residues. The CDR3 spells CASSVVIGYTEAFF. The DNA for the CDR3 is TGTGCCAGCAGCGTAGTGATTGGGTACACTGAAGCTTTCTTT.

The rearrangement joins TRBV7-9 to TRBJ2-4; weak D call: TRBD1 (6 bases). Trimming removed 4 bases from V and 2 bases from J, with 12 bases in between. This CDR3 has 15 amino acids. Germline CDR1 and CDR2: SEHNR and FQNEAQ (reference sequence). CDR3 in DNA: TGTGCCAGCAGCTCGAACAGGGACCCCAAAAACATTCAGTACTTC. Its translation is CASSSNRDPKNIQYF.

The V gene is TRBV13, the J gene TRBJ2-3, with 9 bases fitting TRBD1. CDR1 is PRHDT and CDR2 is FYEKMQ in the germline V gene (reference sequence). The CDR3 extends over 16 amino acids. V shed 5 bases, J shed 1 base, and the junction held 7 bases outside the gene matches. CDR3 sequence: CASSKTQGARTDTQYF. The CDR3 DNA sequence: TGTGCCAGCAGCAAAACACAGGGGGCCCGCACAGATACGCAGTATTTT.

This clonotype was observed many times. The V call is TRBV10-3, the J call TRBJ2-1, with TRBD2 matching 7 bases. The trim removed 3 bases at V and 7 bases at J, leaving 9 bases unmatched. The CDR3 totals 15 residues. CDR1 and CDR2 from the germline V gene are ENHRY and SYGVKD. The CDR3 sequence is CAISEIGGSANEQFF. The CDR3, as DNA: TGTGCCATCAGTGAAATTGGCGGGAGTGCGAATGAGCAGTTCTTC.

Turning to this clonotype: At one end, the junction sequence differs from germline, possibly due to a read error. J is TRBJ2-1 and V is TRBV7-2; TRBD1 agrees at 7 bases. Germline-derived CDR1 and CDR2 are SGHTA and FQGNSA. This CDR3 has 15 residues. The CDR3 bases are TGTGCCAGCAGCTTAGTGGTTGACAGGGCGAATGGGCAGTTCTTC. Its translation: CASSLVVDRANGQFF.

This clonotype came up once. The CDR3 here is CAISEAGTGALSPLHF. The DNA for the CDR3 is TGTGCCATCAGTGAAGCCGGGACAGGGGCTTTGTCACCCCTCCACTTT. The V and J genes are TRBV10-3 and TRBJ1-6; 10 nucleotides match TRBD1. Germline V gene sequence: CDR1 ENHRY, CDR2 SYGVKD. With 3 bases clipped from V and 10 bases from J, the junction kept 9 bases outside the gene matches. There are 16 residues in the CDR3.

The chain carries TRBV4-3 and TRBJ2-5; the D is unclear. The closer fit of TRBJ2-7 to the DNA end suggests the J call may be wrong. Germline CDR1 is LGHNA and CDR2 is YSLEER. There are 13 residues in the CDR3. The DNA of the CDR3 is TGCGCCAGCAGCGCCGTGATCGAATACGAGCAGTACTTC. Translated: CASSAVIEYEQYF.

This clonotype was observed a few times. The chain has TRBV5-4 and TRBJ2-5, with 7 bases aligning to TRBD1. The V gene end was trimmed by 3 bases and the J gene end by 0 bases; junction bases not matched to a gene: 8. Germline V lookup: CDR1 SGHNT, CDR2 YYREEE (reference sequence). There are 16 residues in the CDR3. This chain's CDR3 is CASSWRQGINQETQYF. The CDR3 region has the DNA TGTGCCAGCAGCTGGAGACAGGGAATCAACCAAGAGACCCAGTACTTC.

This clonotype was picked up a small number of times. The chain couples TRBV24-1 to TRBJ2-1, with D possibly being TRBD1 (5 bases). The CDR3 extends over 14 amino acids. Germline CDR1 is KGHDR and CDR2 is SFDVKD. Trimming took 10 bases from V and 7 from J, leaving 19 bases between them. The CDR3 loop reads CATGTQESINEQFF. The CDR3 DNA reads TGTGCCACAGGAACACAGGAGTCTATTAATGAGCAGTTCTTC.

The rearrangement joins TRBV11-3 to TRBJ2-1; possible D gene TRBD1, 6 bases. Per the germline V gene, CDR1 is SGHNT and CDR2 is YENEEA. This CDR3 region has 16 residues. V was clipped by 4 bases and J by 0 bases, with 13 bases between them. CDR3 in amino acids: CASSSRGGSSYNEQFF. CDR3 sequence (DNA): TGTGCCAGCAGCTCCCGTGGGGGCTCCTCCTACAATGAGCAGTTCTTC.

This clonotype was counted a few times. The chain employs TRBV2 and TRBJ2-1; possible D gene TRBD1, 6 bases. The V gene lost 6 bases and the J gene lost 5 bases, with 17 bases spanning the gap. CDR1 and CDR2 (germline): SNHLY, FYNNEI. This CDR3 has 15 amino acids. The CDR3, as DNA: TGTGCCAGCAGCTCCGGGACATCGTATGACAATGAGCAGTTCTTC. This gives the protein CASSSGTSYDNEQFF. Full variable domain (outside the CDR3, taken from reference TRBV2 and TRBJ2-1): EPEVTQTPSHQVTQMGQEVILRCVPISNHLYFYWYRQILGQKVEFLVSFYNNEISEKSEIFDDQFSVERPDGSNFTLKIRSTKLEDSAMYFCASSSGTSYDNEQFFGPGTRLTVL.

This clonotype was seen a few times. The chain combines TRBV29-1 with TRBJ2-7, with no clear D. Trimming shortened V by 7 bases and J by 2 bases, and 9 bases separated the two germline ends. The germline CDR1 and CDR2 sequences are SQVTM and ANQGSEA. CDR3 length equals 11 residues. CDR3 DNA: TGCAGCGGCGTACAGACCTACGAGCAGTACTTC. Encoded protein: CSGVQTYEQYF.

The rearrangement joins TRBV9 to TRBJ2-4; D may match TRBD1 or TRBD2 (6 bases each). The CDR3 consists of 16 residues. V gave up 0 bases and J gave up 3 bases, with 13 bases separating them. CDR1 is SGDLS, CDR2 YYNGEE, per germline. Written as DNA, the CDR3 is TGTGCCAGCAGCGTAGCCGGGGGCTCAGGCAAAAACATTCAGTACTTC. Protein: CASSVAGGSGKNIQYF.

V is TRBV4-1 and J is TRBJ2-1, with 11 bases lining up with TRBD2. CDR1 MGHRA and CDR2 YSYEKL come from the germline V gene. The CDR3 consists of 16 residues. V was pared by 3 bases and J by 8 bases, with 9 bases of the junction left unmatched. CDR3 protein: CASSHPTSGNDDEQFF. DNA of the CDR3: TGCGCCAGCAGCCACCCGACTAGCGGGAATGACGATGAGCAGTTCTTC.

The CDR3, as DNA: TGCGCCAGCAGCCAAGCGGTCGGATCCTACAATGAGCAGTTCTTC. It translates to CASSQAVGSYNEQFF. V gene TRBV4-3 combines with J gene TRBJ2-1; D ambiguous. Germline CDR1 and CDR2: LGHNA and YSLEER. The CDR3 loop spans 15 amino acids. The V and J ends lost 1 base and 1 base respectively, with 8 bases between them.

This clonotype was found many times. The chain has TRBV20-1 and TRBJ2-1; 9 bases match TRBD2. The CDR3 is 15 amino acids. CDR1 and CDR2 from the germline V gene are DFQATT and SNEGSKA (reference sequence). V was pared by 6 bases and J by 3 bases, with 9 bases of the junction left unmatched. The CDR3 spells CSANQIAGDYNEQFF. DNA for the CDR3: TGCAGTGCGAATCAAATAGCGGGAGACTACAATGAGCAGTTCTTC.

This chain uses TRBV3-1 with TRBJ2-7; 7 bases map to TRBD2. This CDR3 has 16 residues. Germline V gene lookup returns CDR1 LGHDT and CDR2 YNNKEL (reference sequence). V shed 3 bases, J shed 6 bases, and the junction held 14 bases outside the gene matches. The CDR3 reads CASSHRGLSGASEQYF. CDR3 bases: TGTGCCAGCAGCCACCGCGGACTCAGCGGGGCTTCCGAGCAGTACTTC.

The V call is TRBV12-3 or TRBV12-4, the J call TRBJ1-2, with D possibly being TRBD1 (6 bases). The CDR3 runs to 15 residues. Between the trimmed V and J ends, which lost 7 bases and 0 bases, there was a span of 15 bases. The CDR3: CASTFEGGSNYGYTF. In DNA, the CDR3 is TGTGCCAGCACTTTCGAAGGGGGGTCTAACTATGGCTACACCTTC.

J is TRBJ2-3 and V is TRBV12-3 or TRBV12-4; maybe TRBD1 (5 bases). CDR3 length equals 12 residues. V was shortened by 4 bases and J by 7 bases, with 9 bases between the two germline ends. DNA of the CDR3: TGTGCCAGCAGTTCCCCAGGGAATACGCAGTATTTT. This sequence encodes CASSSPGNTQYF.

The CDR3: CSARDAGQGRTDTQYF. CDR3 bases: TGCAGTGCTAGAGATGCCGGGCAGGGGAGGACAGATACGCAGTATTTT. The chain joins TRBV20-1 to TRBJ2-3, with D perhaps matching TRBD1 or TRBD2 (6 bases each). The CDR3 has 16 residues. CDR1 DFQATT and CDR2 SNEGSKA come from the germline V gene (reference sequence). V lost 0 bases, J lost 3 bases, and 16 bases lay in between.

The V gene is TRBV27, the J gene TRBJ2-1, with 9 bases identical to TRBD2. The J call is in doubt because the DNA end fits TRBJ2-7 better. The CDR3 consists of 15 residues. The V gene's germline CDR1 is MNHEY and CDR2 SMNVEV (reference sequence). This CDR3 is CASSLQRGDPYEQYF. The CDR3 DNA is TGTGCCAGCAGTTTACAGCGGGGGGATCCCTACGAGCAGTACTTC.

The chain employs TRBV25-1 and TRBJ1-4, with 7 bases identical to TRBD1. Per germline, CDR1 MGHDK and CDR2 SYGVNS. V gave up 6 bases and J gave up 8 bases; unmatched junction bases: 12. This CDR3 comprises 15 residues. The CDR3: CASSPTPGGREKLFF. The CDR3 region has the DNA TGTGCCAGCAGCCCCACTCCAGGGGGGCGCGAAAAACTGTTTTTT.

As regards this clonotype: A clone one base away is much larger, so this may be a read error. This chain joins TRBV12-3 or TRBV12-4 and TRBJ1-1; D is possibly TRBD1 (6 bases). CDR3 size: 14 residues. V was trimmed by 2 bases and J by 4 bases, leaving 11 bases between them. The CDR3 spells CASSLQGMSTEAFF. The CDR3 nucleotides read TGTGCCAGCAGTTTACAGGGGATGAGCACTGAAGCTTTCTTT.

J is TRBJ2-4 and V is TRBV5-8; unclear D gene. The J call is doubtful: the DNA matches TRBJ2-7 better. The CDR3 is 14 residues long. Per the germline V gene, CDR1 is SGHTS and CDR2 is YDEGEE. DNA of the CDR3: TGTGCCAGCAGCTTGGTGTTAGACGAGGACGAGCAGTACTTC. Its protein is CASSLVLDEDEQYF.